One sample yielded the 27 T cell receptor beta chains listed below, sequenced in a study of long-term antiretroviral therapy in people with HIV. The assay, immunoSEQ v3.0, was run at survey level. The repertoire was sequenced with immunoSEQ multiplex PCR; TCRdb's copy has only in-frame clones and lacks some. This sample has tens of thousands of clones; 90% to 95% occur once, and the top ten carry about 2.6%. The specimen was unsorted PBMCs, collected just over 7.2 years after starting antiretroviral therapy. The source of these receptors is a man aged 45-65 years with HIV.

Only a few counts were recorded for this clone. The chain recombines TRBV10-3 with TRBJ2-7; 9 bases are shared with TRBD1. Germline CDR1 is ENHRY and CDR2 is SYGVKD. CDR3 length: 15 amino acids. The trim removed 4 bases at V and 0 bases at J, leaving 4 bases unmatched. The CDR3 sequence is CAISVGTGLSYEQYF. The CDR3 nucleotides read TGTGCCATCAGTGTTGGGACAGGGCTCTCCTACGAGCAGTACTTC.

The table lists this clone with a count of one. The rearrangement uses TRBV29-1 and TRBJ2-3; a possible D gene is TRBD1 (5 bases). The CDR3 is 13 residues long. Germline V gene data show CDR1 as SQVTM and CDR2 as ANQGSEA. With 6 bases removed from V and 1 base from J, the gap between germline ends came to 11 bases. The CDR3 reads CSVDTRGTDTQYF. DNA of the CDR3: TGCAGCGTAGACACCAGGGGCACAGATACGCAGTATTTT.

This clone showed up just once. The chain joins TRBV5-4 to TRBJ2-7; 12 bases fit TRBD1. J lost 9 bases, V lost 2 bases, and 12 bases had no gene match. The germline CDR1 and CDR2 sequences are SGHNT and YYREEE (reference sequence). The CDR3 runs to 16 residues. The CDR3 region is CASSLSSGTGGVLQYF. CDR3 bases: TGTGCCAGCAGCTTATCATCCGGGACAGGGGGCGTTTTGCAGTACTTC.

This clone came up once. This rearrangement joins TRBV29-1 to TRBJ1-2; D is possibly TRBD1 (6 bases). This CDR3 has 15 amino acids. V gave up 5 bases and J gave up 10 bases, with 26 bases separating them. The V gene's germline CDR1 is SQVTM and CDR2 ANQGSEA. CDR3 in amino acids: CSVLNLGQGTRIYTF. The CDR3 DNA sequence: TGCAGCGTTCTCAATTTAGGCCAGGGGACTAGAATCTACACCTTC.

This clone was recorded only once. The CDR3 reads CASSLAPGAGNTEAFF. CDR3 in DNA: TGTGCCAGCAGCTTGGCCCCCGGGGCGGGGAACACTGAAGCTTTCTTT. The chain links TRBV11-2 to TRBJ1-1; the D gene is possibly TRBD1 (5 bases). CDR1 is SGHAT, CDR2 FQNNGV, per germline. The V and J ends lost 3 bases and 1 base respectively, with 15 bases between them. The CDR3 totals 16 residues.

The chain combines TRBV11-3 with TRBJ2-2; 7 bases match TRBD1. The CDR3 covers 15 residues. With V trimmed by 5 bases and J by 3 bases, 6 bases remained unmatched. Germline V gene lookup returns CDR1 SGHNT and CDR2 YENEEA. In DNA form, the CDR3 reads TGTGCCAGCAGCCTAGGGACAGCTGACACCGGGGAGCTGTTTTTT. Translated, it gives CASSLGTADTGELFF.

This chain uses TRBV19 with TRBJ1-2; TRBD1 aligns across 8 bases. J lost 5 bases, V lost 3 bases, and 5 bases had no gene match. In germline, CDR1 is LNHDA, CDR2 SQIVND (reference sequence). The CDR3 loop spans 14 amino acids. CDR3 residues: CASSIPGGRYGYTF. The CDR3 region has the DNA TGTGCCAGTAGTATTCCAGGGGGCCGGTATGGCTACACCTTC.

This sequence joins TRBV6-6 and TRBJ2-1, with no clear D. The germline CDR1 and CDR2 sequences are MNHNY and SVGAGI (reference sequence). The CDR3 is 14 amino acids. Trimming took off 5 bases at V and 5 bases at J, with 13 bases between the two ends. CDR3 region: CASSLSGQNNEQFF. The DNA of the CDR3 is TGTGCCAGCAGTCTTTCGGGCCAAAACAATGAGCAGTTCTTC.

The V gene is TRBV9, the J gene TRBJ2-1; possibly TRBD2 for D (6 bases). V was trimmed by 3 bases and J by 0 bases, leaving 13 bases between them. This CDR3 is 16 amino acids long. Germline-derived CDR1 and CDR2 are SGDLS and YYNGEE. The CDR3 here is CASSARGGSSYNEQFF. The CDR3 nucleotides are TGTGCCAGCAGCGCGCGTGGGGGGAGCTCCTACAATGAGCAGTTCTTC.

This rearrangement joins TRBV13 to TRBJ2-7; the match to TRBD2 covers 12 bases. Trimming cost V 2 bases and J 3 bases; bases outside gene matches: 5. Germline V lookup: CDR1 PRHDT, CDR2 FYEKMQ (reference sequence). The CDR3 loop spans 16 amino acids. The CDR3 DNA reads TGTGCCAGCAGCTTAAGTTCTAGCGGGGGGGTCTACGAGCAGTACTTC. Protein: CASSLSSSGGVYEQYF.

The chain carries TRBV27 and TRBJ2-7, with 11 bases identical to TRBD2. The germline gives CDR1 MNHEY, CDR2 SMNVEV (reference sequence). This CDR3 contains 21 residues. The trim removed 6 bases at V and 2 bases at J, leaving 24 bases unmatched. CDR3 nucleotides: TGTGCCAGCAGATCGACCGGGCGGGGGACTAGCGGAAAGAACCAGGCCTACGAGCAGTACTTC. It is translated as CASRSTGRGTSGKNQAYEQYF.

The chain's CDR3 is CASSLTGTGNEQYF. In DNA, the CDR3 is TGTGCCAGCAGCTTAACCGGGACAGGGAACGAGCAGTACTTC. The V gene is TRBV7-6, the J gene TRBJ2-7; 9 bases line up with TRBD1. The CDR3 runs 14 residues. The germline V gene encodes CDR1 SGHVS and CDR2 FNYEAQ. V lost 2 bases and J lost 5; bases outside the gene matches: 4.

Comment on this clone: Other DNA sequences in the same sample also yield this CDR3. The chain is built from TRBV5-1 and TRBJ1-2, with 11 bases that match TRBD1. The CDR3 is made up of 16 amino acids. From germline, CDR1 is SGHRS and CDR2 YFSETQ. Losses at the gene ends were 4 bases for V and 3 bases for J; bases not matched to a gene: 8. CDR3 sequence reads: CASSRDRGDPYYGYTF. In DNA, the CDR3 is TGCGCCAGCAGCCGGGACAGGGGGGATCCTTACTATGGCTACACCTTC.

This clone was seen only once. The gene calls are TRBV29-1 and TRBJ2-5; no clear D gene. The CDR3 consists of 12 residues. Deletions cut 8 bases from V and 2 bases from J, with 12 bases between. The germline gives CDR1 SQVTM, CDR2 ANQGSEA. CDR3 DNA: TGCAGCATCCTCCCCCGACAAGAGACCCAGTACTTC. It is translated as CSILPRQETQYF. The full variable domain, with the rest looked up from reference TRBV29-1 and TRBJ2-5, is SAVISQKPSRDICQRGTSLTIQCQVDSQVTMMFWYRQQPGQSLTLIATANQGSEATYESGFVIDKFPISRPNLTFSTLTVSNMSPEDSSIYLCSILPRQETQYFGPGTRLLVL.

The chain recombines TRBV7-8 with TRBJ1-2, with D possibly being TRBD1 (5 bases). Germline CDR1 reads SGHVS; CDR2 reads FQNEAQ. The CDR3 loop spans 16 amino acids. V was cut by 5 bases and J by 0 bases, with 16 bases left in between. CDR3 sequence: CASSPEGFQANYGYTF. The CDR3 nucleotides read TGTGCCAGCAGCCCGGAGGGGTTTCAAGCTAACTATGGCTACACCTTC.

The rearrangement uses TRBV7-2 and TRBJ1-2, with a tentative D call TRBD1 (6 bases). Trimming took 5 bases from V and 5 from J, leaving 21 bases between them. Germline V CDR1 and CDR2: SGHTA, FQGNSA. The CDR3 is 16 amino acids. The CDR3 DNA sequence: TGTGCCAGCAGCCCAACCCCAAGGACAGACCCTTATGGCTACACCTTC. Encoded protein: CASSPTPRTDPYGYTF.

This sequence joins TRBV4-3 and TRBJ2-1; either TRBD1 or TRBD2 may supply D (7 bases each). V was clipped by 1 base and J by 7 bases, with 11 bases between them. Germline CDR1 is LGHNA and CDR2 is YSLEER. The CDR3 consists of 14 residues. CDR3 DNA sequence: TGCGCCAGCAGCCAAGTTCAGGGGGGGAATGAGCAGTTCTTC. As protein: CASSQVQGGNEQFF.

The J gene is TRBJ2-3, the V gene TRBV5-1, with 8 bases identical to TRBD2. CDR3 length: 14 amino acids. V was pared by 8 bases and J by 6 bases, with 11 bases of the junction left unmatched. CDR1 and CDR2 (germline): SGHRS, YFSETQ. DNA for the CDR3: TGCGCCAGTTCTCTAGCGGGCAGTGGTGATACGCAGTATTTT. Protein: CASSLAGSGDTQYF.

The chain employs TRBV5-4 and TRBJ1-1; D might be TRBD1 (5 bases). CDR3 size: 16 residues. Germline lookup yields CDR1 SGHNT and CDR2 YYREEE (reference sequence). V lost 3 bases and J lost 0, with 15 bases in between. The CDR3 nucleotides read TGTGCCAGCAGCTCCGGGACGGAGAGAGTGAACACTGAAGCTTTCTTT. Translated, it gives CASSSGTERVNTEAFF. Variable domain in full (rest from reference TRBV5-4 and TRBJ1-1): ETGVTQSPTHLIKTRGQQVTLRCSSQSGHNTVSWYQQALGQGPQFIFQYYREEENGRGNFPPRFSGLQFPNYSSELNVNALELDDSALYLCASSSGTERVNTEAFFGQGTRLTVV.

This sequence joins TRBV7-2 and TRBJ1-4, with D tentatively TRBD1 (5 bases). Trimming stripped 0 bases from V and 10 bases from J, with 15 bases between. The germline V gene encodes CDR1 SGHTA and CDR2 FQGNSA. The CDR3 sequence is 15 residues long. CDR3 DNA: TGTGCCAGCAGCTTAGCCGGCCAGGGAAGCGGAAAACTGTTTTTT. Its protein is CASSLAGQGSGKLFF.

The genes are TRBV27 and TRBJ1-2, with D possibly being TRBD1 (5 bases). Per germline, CDR1 MNHEY and CDR2 SMNVEV (reference sequence). This CDR3 region has 15 residues. V lost 6 bases to trimming and J lost 2 bases, with 16 bases between them. CDR3: CASRPTRGGNYGYTF. In DNA, the CDR3 is TGTGCCAGCAGACCTACCCGGGGCGGAAACTATGGCTACACCTTC.

The chain links TRBV6-5 to TRBJ2-7, with 10 bases lining up with TRBD1. V trimming: 4 bases; J trimming: 9 bases; junction bases outside the gene matches: 3. The V gene's germline CDR1 is MNHEY and CDR2 SVGAGI. The CDR3 contains 12 residues. CDR3 protein: CASSSGQGWQYF. CDR3 sequence (DNA): TGTGCCAGCAGTTCGGGACAGGGGTGGCAGTACTTC.

The chain combines TRBV5-4 with TRBJ2-7; D perhaps matches TRBD1 (6 bases). The germline V and J ends were trimmed by 4 bases and 0 bases, with 14 bases remaining between them. This CDR3 comprises 15 residues. Germline V CDR1 and CDR2: SGHNT, YYREEE (reference sequence). CDR3 nucleotides: TGTGCCAGCAGCCGGGGACACCTGAGCTCCTACGAGCAGTACTTC. Its protein product is CASSRGHLSSYEQYF.

The chain employs TRBV7-2 and TRBJ1-1; 9 positions agree with TRBD1. V shed 6 bases, J shed 4 bases, and the junction held 3 bases outside the gene matches. The CDR3 spans 13 residues. Germline lookup yields CDR1 SGHTA and CDR2 FQGNSA. The DNA for the CDR3 is TGTGCCAGCAGTAGGGGACAGGGCACTGAAGCTTTCTTT. Protein: CASSRGQGTEAFF.

The chain couples TRBV7-2 to TRBJ2-4; D might be TRBD2 (6 bases). Germline CDR1 and CDR2: SGHTA and FQGNSA. The CDR3 covers 14 residues. V lost 5 bases, J lost 9 bases, and 17 bases lay in between. In nucleotides, the CDR3 is TGTGCCAGCAGCCCATTTGGGGGGACGGGCATTCAGTACTTC. Its protein is CASSPFGGTGIQYF.

The rearrangement links TRBV25-1 to TRBJ1-1; no clear D gene. The CDR3 runs to 17 residues. Trimming stripped 4 bases from V and 0 bases from J, with 18 bases between. Germline loops: CDR1 MGHDK, CDR2 SYGVNS. CDR3 coding DNA: TGTGCCAGCAGTGGAGGGTGGGCAGACCTCATGAACACTGAAGCTTTCTTT. This gives the protein CASSGGWADLMNTEAFF. The full variable domain, with the rest looked up from reference TRBV25-1 and TRBJ1-1, is EADIYQTPRYLVIGTGKKITLECSQTMGHDKMYWYQQDPGMELHLIHYSYGVNSTEKGDLSSESTVSRIRTEHFPLTLESARPSHTSQYLCASSGGWADLMNTEAFFGQGTRLTVV.

The chain carries TRBV30 and TRBJ2-7; tentative D call: TRBD2 (7 bases). Germline V gene data show CDR1 as GTSNPN and CDR2 as SVGIG (reference sequence). The CDR3 is 14 amino acids. Trimming cost V 2 bases and J 0 bases, with 11 bases left between them. In DNA form, the CDR3 reads TGTGCCTGGAGTAAGGGGGGGGGCTCCTACGAGCAGTACTTC. Protein: CAWSKGGGSYEQYF.